The rows below give T cell receptor beta chains drawn from one sample of a study of T-cell memory formation after mild COVID-19. TCRdb used MiXCR to reprocess the 5' RACE reads, holding one entry per CDR3 protein. The repertoire includes 120,000 to 150,000 distinct CDR3 sequences, 13% to 15% of them detected once, and about 30% sits in the top ten. The sample taken for sequencing was PBMCs or a T cell subset sorted from them (not recorded which). These receptors originate from an adult woman who had mild COVID-19 (a few samples of this study predate the infection). Cell type and time point are not known. CDR3s leave out the opening cysteine and the closing phenylalanine or tryptophan. Each record gives: V gene, CDR3 protein.

TRBV29-1 | SVREETQY
TRBV7-9 | ASSLLIGAGVQETQY
TRBV3-1 | ASSQGAGDTDTQY
TRBV20-1 | SVRGRDNEQF
TRBV13 | ASSLGRGTYTDTQY
TRBV6-5 | ASREPEDNEQF
TRBV9 | ASSVMTGPTEAF
TRBV7-9 | ASSLYTGGPHNEQF
TRBV4-1 | ASTQGGDYNEQF
TRBV6-2/TRBV6-3 | ASSYASPIAGGPGNEQF
TRBV5-1 | ASREDTWDYGYT
TRBV4-1 | ASSLETSREQY
TRBV2 | ASGGTGVSNTEAF
TRBV7-8 | ASSFPSSGGLTQY
TRBV12-3/TRBV12-4 | ASSLDREPGNTIY
TRBV20-1 | SARDYRGGHEQY
TRBV20-1 | SARDRGIFGNQPQH
TRBV7-9 | ASSLGQGSTYEQY
TRBV29-1 | SVEVGLARDTQY
TRBV4-2 | ASSQEFTSGVLESRNEQF
TRBV5-6 | ASSSTGSSYNEHF
TRBV18 | ASSPGTEYEQY
TRBV24-1 | ATSVSGVDGYT
TRBV12-3/TRBV12-4 | ASSLGAGGLYNEQF
TRBV15 | ATSSGFRGRLHTGELF
TRBV14 | ASSPGTLEQY
TRBV19 | ASSTDRSTYNYGYT
TRBV4-1 | ASSQDQAAKNIQY
TRBV4-1 | ASSSRTVNEQF
TRBV7-3 | ASSLLRDRGRHTGELF
TRBV6-1 | ASSPWTGEGYT
TRBV5-5 | ASSLEGSNYEQY
TRBV9 | ASSQGAGGYT
TRBV9 | ASSSQSDGFGYEQY
TRBV4-3 | ASSQAALTTDTQY
TRBV11-3 | ASSLPPGSGRIPYEQY
TRBV11-2 | ASSFLSGTNLYEQY
TRBV20-1 | SAYLAGERTSSDTQY
TRBV24-1 | ATSDRQGGTEAF
TRBV6-6 | ASSYSKRSLEETQY
TRBV7-6 | ASSSDWGTGELF
TRBV5-1 | ASSPSTSGRGTGELF
TRBV4-2 | ASSHPSEPSRETQY
TRBV5-1 | ASSSGTSVELF